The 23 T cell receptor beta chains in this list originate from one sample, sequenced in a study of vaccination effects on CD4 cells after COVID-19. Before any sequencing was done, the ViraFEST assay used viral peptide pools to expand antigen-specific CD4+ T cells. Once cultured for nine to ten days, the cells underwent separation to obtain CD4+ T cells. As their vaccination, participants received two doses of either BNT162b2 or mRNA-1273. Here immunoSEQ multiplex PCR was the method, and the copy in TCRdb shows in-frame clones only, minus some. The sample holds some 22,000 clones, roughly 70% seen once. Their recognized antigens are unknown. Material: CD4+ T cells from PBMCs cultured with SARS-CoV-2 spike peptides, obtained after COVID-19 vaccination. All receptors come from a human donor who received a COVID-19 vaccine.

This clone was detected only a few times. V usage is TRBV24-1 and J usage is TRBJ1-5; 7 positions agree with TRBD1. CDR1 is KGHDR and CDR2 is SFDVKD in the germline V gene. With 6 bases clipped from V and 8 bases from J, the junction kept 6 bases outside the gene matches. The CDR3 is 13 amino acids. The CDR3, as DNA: TGTGCCACCAGTAGGGCAGGGGGTGAGCCCCAGCATTTT. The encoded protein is CATSRAGGEPQHF.

The CDR3 loop is CASSGNSNQPQHF. The DNA of the CDR3 is TGTGCCAGCAGTGGAAATAGCAATCAGCCCCAGCATTTT. V usage is TRBV7-9 and J usage is TRBJ1-5; no reliable D call. CDR1 and CDR2 (germline): SEHNR, FQNEAQ (reference sequence). Trimming took off 6 bases at V and 0 bases at J, with 6 bases between the two ends. CDR3 size: 13 residues.

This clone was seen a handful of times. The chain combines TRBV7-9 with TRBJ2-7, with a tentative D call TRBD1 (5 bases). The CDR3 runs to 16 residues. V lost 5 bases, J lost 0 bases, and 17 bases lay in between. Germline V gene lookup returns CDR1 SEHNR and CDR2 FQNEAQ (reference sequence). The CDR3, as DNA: TGTGCCAGCAGCCCGCGACAGTTTCCGAGCTCCTACGAGCAGTACTTC. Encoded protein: CASSPRQFPSSYEQYF. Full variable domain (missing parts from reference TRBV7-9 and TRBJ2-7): DTGVSQNPRHKITKRGQNVTFRCDPISEHNRLYWYRQTLGQGPEFLTYFQNEAQLEKSRLLSDRFSAERPKGSFSTLEIQRTEQGDSAMYLCASSPRQFPSSYEQYFGPGTRLTVT.

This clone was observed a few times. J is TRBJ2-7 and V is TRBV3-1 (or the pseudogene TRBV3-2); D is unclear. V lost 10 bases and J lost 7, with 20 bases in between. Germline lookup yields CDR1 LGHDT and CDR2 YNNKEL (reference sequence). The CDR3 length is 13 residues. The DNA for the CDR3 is TGTGCCACGGGCCAAAGCAATGTGGGGGAGCAGTACTTC. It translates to CATGQSNVGEQYF.

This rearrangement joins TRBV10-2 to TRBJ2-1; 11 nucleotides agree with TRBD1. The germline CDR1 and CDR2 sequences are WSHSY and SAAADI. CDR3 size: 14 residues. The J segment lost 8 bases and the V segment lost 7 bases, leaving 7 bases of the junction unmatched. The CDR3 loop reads CASIDRDRGYEQFF. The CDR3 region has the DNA TGCGCCAGCATCGACCGGGACAGGGGGTATGAGCAGTTCTTC.

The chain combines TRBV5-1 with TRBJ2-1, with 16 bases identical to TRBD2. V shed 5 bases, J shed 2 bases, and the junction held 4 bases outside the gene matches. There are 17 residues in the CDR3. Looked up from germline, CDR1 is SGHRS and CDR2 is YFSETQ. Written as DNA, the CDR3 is TGCGCCAGCAGACCGGGACTAGCGGGAGGGGCCTACAATGAGCAGTTCTTC. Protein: CASRPGLAGGAYNEQFF.

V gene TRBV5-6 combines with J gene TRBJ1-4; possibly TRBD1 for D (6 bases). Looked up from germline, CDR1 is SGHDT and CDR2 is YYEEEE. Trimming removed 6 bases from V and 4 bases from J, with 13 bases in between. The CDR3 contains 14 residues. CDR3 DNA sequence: TGTGCCAGCACCAGTGAAGGGGGTAATGAAAAACTGTTTTTT. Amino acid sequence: CASTSEGGNEKLFF.

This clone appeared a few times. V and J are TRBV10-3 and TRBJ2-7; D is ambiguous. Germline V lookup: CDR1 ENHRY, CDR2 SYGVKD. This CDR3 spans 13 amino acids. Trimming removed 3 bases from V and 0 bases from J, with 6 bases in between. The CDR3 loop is CAISEKLSYEQYF. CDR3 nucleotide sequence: TGTGCCATCAGTGAAAAGCTCTCCTACGAGCAGTACTTC.

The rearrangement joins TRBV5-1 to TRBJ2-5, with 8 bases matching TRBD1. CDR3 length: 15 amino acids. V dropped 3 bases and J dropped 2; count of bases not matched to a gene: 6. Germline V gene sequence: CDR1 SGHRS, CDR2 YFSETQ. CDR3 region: CASSSDRVGQETQYF. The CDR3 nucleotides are TGCGCCAGCAGCTCGGACAGGGTGGGACAAGAGACCCAGTACTTC.

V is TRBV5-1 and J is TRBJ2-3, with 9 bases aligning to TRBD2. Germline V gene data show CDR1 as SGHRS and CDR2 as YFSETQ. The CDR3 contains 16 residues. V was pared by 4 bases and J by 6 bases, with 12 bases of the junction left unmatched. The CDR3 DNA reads TGCGCCAGCAGCCCCGGTTTAGTAGCGGGAGATGATACGCAGTATTTT. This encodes CASSPGLVAGDDTQYF. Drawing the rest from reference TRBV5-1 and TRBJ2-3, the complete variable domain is KAGVTQTPRYLIKTRGQQVTLSCSPISGHRSVSWYQQTPGQGLQFLFEYFSETQRNKGNFPGRFSGRQFSNSRSEMNVSTLELGDSALYLCASSPGLVAGDDTQYFGPGTRLTVL.

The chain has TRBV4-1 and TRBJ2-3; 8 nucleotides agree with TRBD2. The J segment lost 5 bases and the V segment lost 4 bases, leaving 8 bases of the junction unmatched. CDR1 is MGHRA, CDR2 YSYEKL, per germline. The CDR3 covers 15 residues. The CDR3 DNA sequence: TGCGCCAGCAGCCCCTCCCGGGGGGGCTTAGATACGCAGTATTTT. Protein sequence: CASSPSRGGLDTQYF.

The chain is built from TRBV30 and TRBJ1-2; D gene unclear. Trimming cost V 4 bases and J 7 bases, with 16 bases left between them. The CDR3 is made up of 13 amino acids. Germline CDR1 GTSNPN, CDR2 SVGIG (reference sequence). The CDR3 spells CAWNPSGWGGYTF. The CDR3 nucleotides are TGTGCCTGGAACCCAAGTGGGTGGGGTGGCTACACCTTC.

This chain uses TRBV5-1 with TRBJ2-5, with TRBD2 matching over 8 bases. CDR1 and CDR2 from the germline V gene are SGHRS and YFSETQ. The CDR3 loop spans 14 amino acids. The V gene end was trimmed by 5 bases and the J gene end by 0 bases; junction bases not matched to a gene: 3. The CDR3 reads CASSPGGHQETQYF. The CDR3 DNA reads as TGCGCCAGCAGTCCGGGGGGGCACCAAGAGACCCAGTACTTC.

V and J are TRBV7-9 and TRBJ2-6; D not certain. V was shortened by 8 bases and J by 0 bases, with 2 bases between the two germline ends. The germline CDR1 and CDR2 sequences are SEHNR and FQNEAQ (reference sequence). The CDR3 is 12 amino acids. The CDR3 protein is CASDSGANVLTF. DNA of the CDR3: TGTGCCAGCGACTCTGGGGCCAACGTCCTGACTTTC.

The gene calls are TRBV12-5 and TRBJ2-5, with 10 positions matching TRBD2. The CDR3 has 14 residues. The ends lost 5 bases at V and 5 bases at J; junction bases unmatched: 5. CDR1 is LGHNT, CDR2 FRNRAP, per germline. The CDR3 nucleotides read TGTGCTAGTGGTCGTAGCGGGGGGCAGGAGACCCAGTACTTC. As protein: CASGRSGGQETQYF.

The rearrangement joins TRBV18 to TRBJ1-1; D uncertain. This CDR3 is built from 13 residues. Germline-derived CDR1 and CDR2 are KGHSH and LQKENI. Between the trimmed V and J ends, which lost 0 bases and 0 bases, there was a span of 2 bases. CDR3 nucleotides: TGTGCCAGCTCACCACCAGTGAACACTGAAGCTTTCTTT. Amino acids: CASSPPVNTEAFF.

The CDR3, as DNA: TGTGCCAGCAGCCAAGAAGGCTATGGCTACACCTTC. Encoded protein: CASSQEGYGYTF. V gene TRBV3-1 (or the pseudogene TRBV3-2) combines with J gene TRBJ1-2; no firm D call. Per germline, CDR1 LGHDT and CDR2 YNNKEL (reference sequence). The CDR3 runs to 12 residues. V dropped 0 bases and J dropped 4 bases, with 3 bases sitting between them.

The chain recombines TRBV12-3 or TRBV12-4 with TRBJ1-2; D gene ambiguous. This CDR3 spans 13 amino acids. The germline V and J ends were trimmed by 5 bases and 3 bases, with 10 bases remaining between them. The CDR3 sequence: CASSPNSYYGYTF. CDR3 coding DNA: TGTGCCAGCAGTCCGAACAGCTACTATGGCTACACCTTC.

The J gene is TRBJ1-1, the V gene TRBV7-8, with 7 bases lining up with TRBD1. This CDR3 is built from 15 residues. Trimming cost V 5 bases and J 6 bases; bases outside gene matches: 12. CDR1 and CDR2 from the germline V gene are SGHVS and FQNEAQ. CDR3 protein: CASSPREGAGPEAFF. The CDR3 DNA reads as TGTGCCAGCAGCCCACGGGAGGGGGCTGGCCCTGAAGCTTTCTTT.

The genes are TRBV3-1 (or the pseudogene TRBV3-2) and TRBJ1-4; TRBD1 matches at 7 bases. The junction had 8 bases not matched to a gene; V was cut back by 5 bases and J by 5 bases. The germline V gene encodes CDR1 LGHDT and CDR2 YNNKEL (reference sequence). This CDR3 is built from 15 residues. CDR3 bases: TGTGCCAGCAGCGTAACCGGGACAGCGAATGAAAAACTGTTTTTT. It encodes CASSVTGTANEKLFF.

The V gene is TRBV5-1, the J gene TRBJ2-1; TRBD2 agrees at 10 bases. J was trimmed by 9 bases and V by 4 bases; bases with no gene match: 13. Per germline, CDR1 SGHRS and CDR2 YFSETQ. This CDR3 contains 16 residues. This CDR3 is CASSNAQAGGRGEQFF. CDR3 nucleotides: TGCGCCAGCAGCAACGCCCAAGCGGGAGGGCGGGGTGAGCAGTTCTTC.

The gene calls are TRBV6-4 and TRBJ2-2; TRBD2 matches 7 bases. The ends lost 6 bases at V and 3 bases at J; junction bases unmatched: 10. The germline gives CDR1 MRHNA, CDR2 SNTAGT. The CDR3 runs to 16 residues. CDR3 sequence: CASREGWGLHTGELFF. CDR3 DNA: TGTGCCAGCAGAGAAGGTTGGGGACTACACACCGGGGAGCTGTTTTTT.

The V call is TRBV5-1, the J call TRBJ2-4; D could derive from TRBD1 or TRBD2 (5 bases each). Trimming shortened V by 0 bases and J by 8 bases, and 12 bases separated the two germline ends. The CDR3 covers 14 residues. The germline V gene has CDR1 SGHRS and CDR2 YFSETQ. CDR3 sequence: CASSLAQGVDIQYF. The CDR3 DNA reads TGCGCCAGCAGCTTGGCCCAGGGAGTGGACATTCAGTACTTC. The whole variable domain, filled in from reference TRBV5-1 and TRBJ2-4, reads KAGVTQTPRYLIKTRGQQVTLSCSPISGHRSVSWYQQTPGQGLQFLFEYFSETQRNKGNFPGRFSGRQFSNSRSEMNVSTLELGDSALYLCASSLAQGVDIQYFGAGTRLSVL.